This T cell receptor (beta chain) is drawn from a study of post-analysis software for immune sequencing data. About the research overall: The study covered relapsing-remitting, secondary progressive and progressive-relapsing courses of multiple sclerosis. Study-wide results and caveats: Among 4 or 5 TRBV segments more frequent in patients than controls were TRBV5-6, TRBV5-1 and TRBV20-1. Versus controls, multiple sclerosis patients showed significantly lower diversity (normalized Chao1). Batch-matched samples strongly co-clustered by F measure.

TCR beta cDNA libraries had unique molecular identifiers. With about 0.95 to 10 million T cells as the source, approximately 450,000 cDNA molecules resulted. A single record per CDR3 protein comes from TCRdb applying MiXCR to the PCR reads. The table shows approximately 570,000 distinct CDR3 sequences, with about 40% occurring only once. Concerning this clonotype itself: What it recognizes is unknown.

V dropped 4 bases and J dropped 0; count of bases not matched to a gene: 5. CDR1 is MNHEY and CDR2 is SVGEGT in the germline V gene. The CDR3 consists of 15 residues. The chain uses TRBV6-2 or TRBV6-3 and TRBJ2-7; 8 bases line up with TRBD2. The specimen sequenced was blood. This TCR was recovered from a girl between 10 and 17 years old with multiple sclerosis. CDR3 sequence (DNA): TGTGCCAGCAGTTGGAGGACTAGCTTCTCCTACGAGCAGTACTTC. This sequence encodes CASSWRTSFSYEQYF.